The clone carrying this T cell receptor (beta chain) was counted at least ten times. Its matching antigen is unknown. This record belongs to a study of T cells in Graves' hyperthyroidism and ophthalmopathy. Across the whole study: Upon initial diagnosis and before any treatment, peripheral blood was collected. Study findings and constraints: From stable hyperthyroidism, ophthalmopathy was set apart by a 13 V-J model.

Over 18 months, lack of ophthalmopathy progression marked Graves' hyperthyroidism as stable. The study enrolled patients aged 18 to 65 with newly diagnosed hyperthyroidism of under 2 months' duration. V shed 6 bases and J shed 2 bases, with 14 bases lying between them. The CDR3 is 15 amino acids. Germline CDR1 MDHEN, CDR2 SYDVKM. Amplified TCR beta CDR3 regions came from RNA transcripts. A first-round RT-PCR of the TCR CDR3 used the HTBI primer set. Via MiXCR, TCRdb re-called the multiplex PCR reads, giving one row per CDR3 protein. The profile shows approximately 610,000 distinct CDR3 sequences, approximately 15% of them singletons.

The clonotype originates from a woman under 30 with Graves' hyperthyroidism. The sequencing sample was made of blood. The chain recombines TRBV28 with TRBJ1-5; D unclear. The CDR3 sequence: CASRPEMGGNQPQHF. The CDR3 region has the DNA TGTGCCAGCAGGCCTGAGATGGGCGGCAATCAGCCCCAGCATTTT. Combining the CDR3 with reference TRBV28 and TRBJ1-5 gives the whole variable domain DVKVTQSSRYLVKRTGEKVFLECVQDMDHENMFWYRQDPGLGLRLIYFSYDVKMKEKGDIPEGYSVSREKKERFSLILESASTNQTSMYLCASRPEMGGNQPQHFGDGTRLSIL.